The clone carrying this T cell receptor beta chain showed up many times. Its antigen is currently unknown. From the 5' RACE reads, TCRdb called clonotypes with MiXCR, one entry per CDR3 protein. Here the sample spans around 300,000 distinct CDR3 sequences, 13% being singletons. This entry is derived from a study of T-cell memory formation after mild COVID-19. General study findings and limits: Memory sampled before infection contained some responding clones, suggesting cross-reactive memory joined.

This sequence was found in a man younger than 35 who had mild COVID-19 (a few samples of this study predate the infection). Cell type and time point are not known. The sample consisted of PBMCs or a T cell subset sorted from them (not recorded which).

The CDR3 spells CASSLLVEGTQYF. The CDR3 nucleotides are TGTGCCAGCAGTTTACTGGTCGAAGGTACGCAGTATTTT. V and J are TRBV27 and TRBJ2-3, with no clear D. Germline V gives CDR1 MNHEY, CDR2 SMNVEV (reference sequence). CDR3 length equals 13 residues. Trimming removed 2 bases from V and 8 bases from J, with 11 bases in between.